These 10 T cell receptor beta chains were all obtained from the same sample, sequenced in a study of T cell responses to AZD1222 COVID-19 vaccine. This table comes from immunoSEQ multiplex PCR, and its TCRdb copy is limited to in-frame clones, with some not included. The sample has some 130,000 clones; 75% to 95% are singletons. The material sequenced was peripheral blood, taken 28 days after the second AZD1222 dose. Receptors were obtained from an adult who received the AZD1222 COVID-19 vaccine.

V and J are TRBV6-2 or TRBV6-3 and TRBJ2-2; 8 positions agree with TRBD2. CDR3 length: 16 residues. Germline V gives CDR1 MNHEY, CDR2 SVGEGT. V lost 5 bases, J lost 6 bases, and 11 bases stayed unmatched. DNA for the CDR3: TGTGCCAGCAGTACTCCCCGGACTAGCTTGGCCGGGGAGCTGTTTTTT. Encoded protein: CASSTPRTSLAGELFF.

V and J are TRBV6-5 and TRBJ1-1; D gene uncertain. Germline lookup yields CDR1 MNHEY and CDR2 SVGAGI. Trimming left V 4 bases short and J 7 bases short, with 7 bases between. This CDR3 is built from 11 residues. The CDR3 nucleotides read TGTGCCAGCAGTTTTTACGATGAAGCTTTCTTT. Protein: CASSFYDEAFF.

This chain links TRBV5-1 with TRBJ2-3; D uncertain. The CDR3 runs 12 residues. V was shortened by 4 bases and J by 4 bases, with 7 bases between the two germline ends. CDR1 is SGHRS, CDR2 YFSETQ, per germline. As DNA, the CDR3 is TGCGCCAGCAGCACCGGACCAGATACGCAGTATTTT. Its protein is CASSTGPDTQYF.

This clone was detected once. V usage is TRBV7-9 and J usage is TRBJ2-5; no reliable D call. The CDR3 is 12 amino acids. Trimming stripped 7 bases from V and 7 bases from J, with 13 bases between. Germline V gives CDR1 SEHNR, CDR2 FQNEAQ (reference sequence). The CDR3 DNA reads TGTGCCAGCACCGTAGGCGCAGGGACCCAGTACTTC. Protein: CASTVGAGTQYF.

This chain uses TRBV4-1 with TRBJ1-2, with 8 bases aligning to TRBD1. CDR1 and CDR2 from the germline V gene are MGHRA and YSYEKL. V trimming: 0 bases; J trimming: 6 bases; junction bases outside the gene matches: 6. This CDR3 is 15 amino acids long. CDR3 in DNA: TGCGCCAGCAGCCAAGATCTATCAGGGGGCAATGGCTACACCTTC. Residues: CASSQDLSGGNGYTF.

This chain uses TRBV19 with TRBJ1-2; 8 bases are shared with TRBD1. With V trimmed by 0 bases and J by 4 bases, 7 bases remained unmatched. Germline V CDR1 and CDR2: LNHDA, SQIVND (reference sequence). The CDR3 loop spans 16 amino acids. The CDR3 sequence is CASSIDPPTGGYGYTF. The CDR3 DNA reads TGTGCCAGTAGTATAGACCCCCCCACAGGGGGCTATGGCTACACCTTC.

This clone occurred once. CDR3: CASSRTSGSSYEQYV. CDR3 DNA sequence: TGTGCCAGCTCCCGGACTAGCGGGAGCTCCTACGAGCAGTACGTC. The V gene is TRBV18, the J gene TRBJ2-7; 13 positions match TRBD2. Germline CDR1 reads KGHSH; CDR2 reads LQKENI. V shed 6 bases, J shed 0 bases, and the junction held 2 bases outside the gene matches. CDR3 length: 15 residues.

The chain carries TRBV5-6 and TRBJ2-1; possibly TRBD2 for D (6 bases). The germline V gene encodes CDR1 SGHDT and CDR2 YYEEEE. This CDR3 spans 13 amino acids. V shed 4 bases and J shed 5 bases, with 10 bases lying between them. CDR3 DNA sequence: TGTGCCAGCAGCACGGACTACCACAATGAGCAGTTCTTC. It translates to CASSTDYHNEQFF.

This chain connects TRBV27 to TRBJ1-2; D is ambiguous. V was cut by 2 bases and J by 3 bases, with 7 bases left in between. CDR1 is MNHEY, CDR2 SMNVEV, per germline (reference sequence). There are 13 residues in the CDR3. The CDR3 sequence is CASSLRGHYGYTF. For the CDR3, the DNA is TGTGCCAGCAGTTTACGGGGTCACTATGGCTACACCTTC.

The chain is built from TRBV6-5 and TRBJ2-5; 8 nucleotides match TRBD1. V dropped 6 bases and J dropped 5; count of bases not matched to a gene: 11. This CDR3 is built from 15 residues. CDR1 and CDR2 (germline): MNHEY, SVGAGI. This CDR3 is CASSRGAGGRETQYF. The CDR3 bases are TGTGCCAGCAGCCGCGGGGCAGGGGGCAGGGAGACCCAGTACTTC.